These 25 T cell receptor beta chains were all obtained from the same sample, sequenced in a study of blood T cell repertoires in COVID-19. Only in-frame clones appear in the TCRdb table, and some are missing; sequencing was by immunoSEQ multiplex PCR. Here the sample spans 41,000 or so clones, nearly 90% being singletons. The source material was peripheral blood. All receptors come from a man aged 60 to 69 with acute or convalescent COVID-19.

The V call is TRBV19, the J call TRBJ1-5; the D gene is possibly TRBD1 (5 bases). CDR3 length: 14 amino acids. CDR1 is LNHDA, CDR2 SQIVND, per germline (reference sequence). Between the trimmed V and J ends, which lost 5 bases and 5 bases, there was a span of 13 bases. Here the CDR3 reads CASSGAGFDQPQHF. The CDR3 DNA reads TGTGCCAGTAGTGGGGCAGGGTTTGATCAGCCCCAGCATTTT.

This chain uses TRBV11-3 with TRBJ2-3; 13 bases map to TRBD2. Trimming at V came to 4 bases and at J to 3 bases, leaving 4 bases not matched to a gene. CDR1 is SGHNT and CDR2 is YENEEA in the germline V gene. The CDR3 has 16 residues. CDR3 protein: CASSSGLAGVTDTQYF. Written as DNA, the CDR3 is TGTGCCAGCAGCTCTGGACTAGCGGGGGTGACAGATACGCAGTATTTT.

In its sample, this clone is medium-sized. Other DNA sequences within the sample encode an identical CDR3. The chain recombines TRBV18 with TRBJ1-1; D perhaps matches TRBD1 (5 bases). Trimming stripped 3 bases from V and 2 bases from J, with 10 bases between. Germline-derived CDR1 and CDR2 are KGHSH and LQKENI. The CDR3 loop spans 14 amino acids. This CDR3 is CASSPAGKNTEAFF. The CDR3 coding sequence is TGTGCCAGCTCACCGGCAGGGAAAAACACTGAAGCTTTCTTT.

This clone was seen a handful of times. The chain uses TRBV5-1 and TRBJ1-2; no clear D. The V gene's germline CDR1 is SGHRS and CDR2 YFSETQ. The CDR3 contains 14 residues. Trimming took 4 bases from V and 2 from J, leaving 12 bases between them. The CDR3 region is CASSVPLSNYGYTF. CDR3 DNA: TGCGCCAGCAGCGTACCCCTAAGCAACTATGGCTACACCTTC.

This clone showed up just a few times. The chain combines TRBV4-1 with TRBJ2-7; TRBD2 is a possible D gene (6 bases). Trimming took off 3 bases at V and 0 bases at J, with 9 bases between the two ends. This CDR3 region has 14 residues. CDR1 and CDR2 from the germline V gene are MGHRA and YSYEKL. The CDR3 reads CASSHKDYSYEQYF. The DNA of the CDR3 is TGCGCCAGCAGCCACAAGGACTACTCCTACGAGCAGTACTTC.

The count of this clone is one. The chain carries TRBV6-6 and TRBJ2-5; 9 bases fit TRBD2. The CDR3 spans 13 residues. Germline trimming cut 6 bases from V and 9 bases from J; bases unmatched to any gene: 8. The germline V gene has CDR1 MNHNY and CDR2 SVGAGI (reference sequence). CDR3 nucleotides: TGTGCCAGCAGCCCCATAGCGGGGGCGGCCCAGTACTTC. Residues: CASSPIAGAAQYF.

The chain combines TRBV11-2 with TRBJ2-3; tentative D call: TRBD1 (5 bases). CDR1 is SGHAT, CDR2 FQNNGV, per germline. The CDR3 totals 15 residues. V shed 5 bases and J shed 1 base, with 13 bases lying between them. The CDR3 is CASSPVGAGTDTQYF. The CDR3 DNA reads TGTGCCAGCAGCCCTGTAGGGGCGGGCACAGATACGCAGTATTTT.

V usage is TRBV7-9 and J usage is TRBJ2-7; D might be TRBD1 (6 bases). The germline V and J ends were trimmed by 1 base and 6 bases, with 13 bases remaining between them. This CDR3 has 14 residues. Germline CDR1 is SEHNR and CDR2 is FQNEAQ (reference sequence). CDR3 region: CASSLGTADLEQYF. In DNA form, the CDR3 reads TGTGCCAGCAGCTTAGGGACAGCCGATCTCGAGCAGTACTTC. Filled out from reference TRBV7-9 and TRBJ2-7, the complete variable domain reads DTGVSQNPRHKITKRGQNVTFRCDPISEHNRLYWYRQTLGQGPEFLTYFQNEAQLEKSRLLSDRFSAERPKGSFSTLEIQRTEQGDSAMYLCASSLGTADLEQYFGPGTRLTVT.

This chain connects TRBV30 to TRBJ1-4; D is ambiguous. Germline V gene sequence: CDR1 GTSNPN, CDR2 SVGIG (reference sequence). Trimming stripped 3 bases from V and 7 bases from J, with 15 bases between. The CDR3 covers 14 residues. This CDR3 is CAWSLLRPVEKLFF. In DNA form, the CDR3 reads TGTGCCTGGAGCCTGCTACGTCCGGTTGAAAAACTGTTTTTT.

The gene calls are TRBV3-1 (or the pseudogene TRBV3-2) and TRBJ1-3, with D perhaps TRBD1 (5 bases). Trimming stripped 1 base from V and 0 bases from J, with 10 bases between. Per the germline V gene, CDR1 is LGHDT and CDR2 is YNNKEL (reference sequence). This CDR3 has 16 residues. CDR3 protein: CASSQGQPYSGNTIYF. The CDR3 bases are TGTGCCAGCAGCCAAGGACAGCCTTACTCTGGAAACACCATATATTTT.

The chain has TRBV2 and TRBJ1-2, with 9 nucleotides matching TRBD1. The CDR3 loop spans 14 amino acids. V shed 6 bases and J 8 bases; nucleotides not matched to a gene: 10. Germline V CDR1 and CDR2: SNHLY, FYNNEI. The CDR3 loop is CASRGVRTGAGYTF. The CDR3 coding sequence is TGTGCCAGCAGGGGGGTCCGGACAGGGGCCGGCTACACCTTC.

CDR3 nucleotides: TGTGCCAGCAGCGAGGCAGGCTCCGTCAATCAGCCCCAGCATTTT. Translation gives CASSEAGSVNQPQHF. V is TRBV9 and J is TRBJ1-5; D is uncertain. This CDR3 is built from 15 residues. The V end lost 3 bases, the J end lost 3 bases, and 13 bases lay between the germline ends. Germline CDR1 reads SGDLS; CDR2 reads YYNGEE.

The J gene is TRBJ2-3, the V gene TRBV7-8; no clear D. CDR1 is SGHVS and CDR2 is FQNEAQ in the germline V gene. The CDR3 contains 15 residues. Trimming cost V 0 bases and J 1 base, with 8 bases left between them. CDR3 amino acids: CASSLAQQRTDTQYF. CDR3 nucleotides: TGTGCCAGCAGCTTAGCGCAACAGCGCACAGATACGCAGTATTTT.

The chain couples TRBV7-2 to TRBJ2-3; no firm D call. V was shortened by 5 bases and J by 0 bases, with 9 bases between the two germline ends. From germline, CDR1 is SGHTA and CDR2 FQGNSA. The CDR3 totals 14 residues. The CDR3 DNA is TGTGCCAGCAGCCAAGCGCAGAGCACAGATACGCAGTATTTT. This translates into CASSQAQSTDTQYF.

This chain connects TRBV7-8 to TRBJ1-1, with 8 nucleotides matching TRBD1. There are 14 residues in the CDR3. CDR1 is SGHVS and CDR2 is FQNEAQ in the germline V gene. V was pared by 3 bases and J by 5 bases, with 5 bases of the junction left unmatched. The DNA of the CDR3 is TGTGCCAGCAGCTTGACAGGGGCTGGGACTGAAGCTTTCTTT. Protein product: CASSLTGAGTEAFF.

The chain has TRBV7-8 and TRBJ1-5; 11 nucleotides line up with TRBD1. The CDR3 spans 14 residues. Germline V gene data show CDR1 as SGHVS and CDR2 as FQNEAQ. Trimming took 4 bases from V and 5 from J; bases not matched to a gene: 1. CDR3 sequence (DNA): TGTGCCAGCAGCTCGGGACAGGGGGATCAGCCCCAGCATTTT. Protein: CASSSGQGDQPQHF. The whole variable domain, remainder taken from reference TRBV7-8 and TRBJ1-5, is GAGVSQSPRYKVAKRGQDVALRCDPISGHVSLFWYQQALGQGPEFLTYFQNEAQLDKSGLPSDRFFAERPEGSVSTLKIQRTQQEDSAVYLCASSSGQGDQPQHFGDGTRLSIL.

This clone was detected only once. The CDR3: CASSLSGFSTYEAFF. The CDR3 DNA reads as TGTGCCAGCAGCTTGAGTGGGTTTAGCACTTATGAAGCTTTCTTT. The chain uses TRBV5-4 and TRBJ1-1, with D uncertain. CDR1 and CDR2 (germline): SGHNT, YYREEE (reference sequence). V was shortened by 1 base and J by 7 bases, with 17 bases between the two germline ends. The CDR3 has 15 residues.

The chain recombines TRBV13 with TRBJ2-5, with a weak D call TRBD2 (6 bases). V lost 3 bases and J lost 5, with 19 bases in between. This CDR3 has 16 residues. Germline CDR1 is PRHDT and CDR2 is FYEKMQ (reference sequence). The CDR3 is CASSFWDSNGGETQYF. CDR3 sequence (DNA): TGTGCCAGCAGCTTTTGGGACTCAAATGGTGGGGAGACCCAGTACTTC.

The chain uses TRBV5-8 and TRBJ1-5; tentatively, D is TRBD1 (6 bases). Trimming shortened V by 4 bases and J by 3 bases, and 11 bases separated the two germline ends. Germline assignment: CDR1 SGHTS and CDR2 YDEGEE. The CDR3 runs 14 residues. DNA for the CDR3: TGTGCCAGCAGCCCGGACAGAGACAATCAGCCCCAGCATTTT. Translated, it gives CASSPDRDNQPQHF.

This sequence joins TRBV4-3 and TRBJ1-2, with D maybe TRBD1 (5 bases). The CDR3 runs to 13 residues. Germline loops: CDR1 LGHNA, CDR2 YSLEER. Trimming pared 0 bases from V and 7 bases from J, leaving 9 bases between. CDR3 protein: CASSQDKGAGYTF. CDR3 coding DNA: TGCGCCAGCAGCCAAGATAAAGGGGCTGGCTACACCTTC.

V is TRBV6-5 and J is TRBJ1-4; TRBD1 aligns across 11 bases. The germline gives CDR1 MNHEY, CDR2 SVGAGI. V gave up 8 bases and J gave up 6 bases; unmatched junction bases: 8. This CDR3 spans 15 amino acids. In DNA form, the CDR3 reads TGTGCCAGCGGCGGGACAGGGGGGAGATATGAAAAACTGTTTTTT. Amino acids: CASGGTGGRYEKLFF.

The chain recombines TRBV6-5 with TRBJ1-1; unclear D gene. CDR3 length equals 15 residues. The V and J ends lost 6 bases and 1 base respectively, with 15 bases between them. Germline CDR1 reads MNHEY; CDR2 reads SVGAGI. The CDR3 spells CASSLDGEANTEAFF. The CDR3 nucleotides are TGTGCCAGCAGCCTTGACGGGGAGGCGAACACTGAAGCTTTCTTT.

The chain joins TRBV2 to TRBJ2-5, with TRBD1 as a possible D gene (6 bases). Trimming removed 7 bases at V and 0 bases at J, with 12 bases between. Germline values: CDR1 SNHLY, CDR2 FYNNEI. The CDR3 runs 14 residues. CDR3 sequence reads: CASKTGTHQETQYF. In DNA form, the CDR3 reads TGTGCCAGCAAGACCGGGACACACCAAGAGACCCAGTACTTC. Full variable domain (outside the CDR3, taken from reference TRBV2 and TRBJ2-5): EPEVTQTPSHQVTQMGQEVILRCVPISNHLYFYWYRQILGQKVEFLVSFYNNEISEKSEIFDDQFSVERPDGSNFTLKIRSTKLEDSAMYFCASKTGTHQETQYFGPGTRLLVL.

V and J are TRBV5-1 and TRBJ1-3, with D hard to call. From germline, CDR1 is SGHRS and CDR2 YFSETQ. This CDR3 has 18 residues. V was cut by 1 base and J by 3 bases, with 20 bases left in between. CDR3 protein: CASSLQQVTPSSGNTIYF. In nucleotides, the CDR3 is TGCGCCAGCAGCTTGCAGCAGGTGACCCCATCGAGTGGAAACACCATATATTTT.

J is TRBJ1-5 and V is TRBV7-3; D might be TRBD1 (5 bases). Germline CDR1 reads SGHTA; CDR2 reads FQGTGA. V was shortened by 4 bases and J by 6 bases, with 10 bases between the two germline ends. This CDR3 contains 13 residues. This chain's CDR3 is CASSSDKGQPQHF. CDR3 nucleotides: TGTGCCAGCAGCTCGGACAAGGGTCAGCCCCAGCATTTT.